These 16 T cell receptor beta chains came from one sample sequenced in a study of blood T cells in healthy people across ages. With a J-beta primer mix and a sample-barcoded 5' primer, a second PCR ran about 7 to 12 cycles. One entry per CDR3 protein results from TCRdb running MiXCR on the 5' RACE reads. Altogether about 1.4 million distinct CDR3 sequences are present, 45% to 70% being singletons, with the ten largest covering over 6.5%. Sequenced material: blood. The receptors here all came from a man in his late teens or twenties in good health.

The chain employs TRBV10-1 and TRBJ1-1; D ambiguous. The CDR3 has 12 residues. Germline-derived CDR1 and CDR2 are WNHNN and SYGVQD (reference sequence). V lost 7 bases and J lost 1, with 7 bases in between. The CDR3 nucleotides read TGCGCCAGCAACGACTGGAACACTGAAGCTTTCTTT. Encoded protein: CASNDWNTEAFF.

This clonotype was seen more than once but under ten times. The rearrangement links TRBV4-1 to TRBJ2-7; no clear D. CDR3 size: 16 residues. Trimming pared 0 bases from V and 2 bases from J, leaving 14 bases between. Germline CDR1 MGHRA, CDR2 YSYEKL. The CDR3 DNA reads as TGCGCCAGCAGCCAAGAGTTAGGTCCCCCCGCCTACGAGCAGTACTTC. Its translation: CASSQELGPPAYEQYF.

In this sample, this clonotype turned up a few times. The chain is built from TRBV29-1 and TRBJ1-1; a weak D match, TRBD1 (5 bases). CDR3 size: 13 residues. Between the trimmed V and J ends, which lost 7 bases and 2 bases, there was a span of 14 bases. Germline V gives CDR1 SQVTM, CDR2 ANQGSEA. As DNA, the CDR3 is TGCAGCGCTAGGGGCAGACTAAACACTGAAGCTTTCTTT. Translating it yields CSARGRLNTEAFF.

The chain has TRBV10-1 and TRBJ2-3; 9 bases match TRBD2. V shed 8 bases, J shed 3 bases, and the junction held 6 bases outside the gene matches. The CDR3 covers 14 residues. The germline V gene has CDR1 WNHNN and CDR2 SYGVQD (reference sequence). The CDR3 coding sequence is TGCGCCAGCCGCGCTAGCGGGGATACAGATACGCAGTATTTT. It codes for CASRASGDTDTQYF.

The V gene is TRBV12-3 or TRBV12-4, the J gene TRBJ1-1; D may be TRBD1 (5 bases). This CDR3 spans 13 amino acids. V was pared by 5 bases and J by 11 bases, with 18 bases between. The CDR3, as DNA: TGTGCCAGCAGTCACGACAGTTTCGCTTATGCTTTCTTT. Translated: CASSHDSFAYAFF.

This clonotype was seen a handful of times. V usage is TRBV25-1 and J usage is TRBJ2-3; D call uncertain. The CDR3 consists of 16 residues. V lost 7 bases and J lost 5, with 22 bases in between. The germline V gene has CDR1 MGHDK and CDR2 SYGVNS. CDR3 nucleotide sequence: TGTGCCAGCAACAGAGTTGGGTTATTTTCTGTAGATACGCAGTATTTT. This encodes CASNRVGLFSVDTQYF.

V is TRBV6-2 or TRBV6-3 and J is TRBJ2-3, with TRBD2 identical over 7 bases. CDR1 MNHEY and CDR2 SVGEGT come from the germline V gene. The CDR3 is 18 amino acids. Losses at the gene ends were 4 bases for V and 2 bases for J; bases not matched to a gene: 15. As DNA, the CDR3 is TGTGCCAGCAGTTCCTACGGGGGGAGCAGCGGCTTCACAGATACGCAGTATTTT. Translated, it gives CASSSYGGSSGFTDTQYF.

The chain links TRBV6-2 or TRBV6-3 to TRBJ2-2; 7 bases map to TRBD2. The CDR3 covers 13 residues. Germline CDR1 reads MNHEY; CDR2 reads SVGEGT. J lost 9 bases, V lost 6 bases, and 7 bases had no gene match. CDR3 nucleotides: TGTGCCAGCAGCCTAGCGCGGGAGAGGGAGCTGTTTTTT. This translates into CASSLARERELFF.

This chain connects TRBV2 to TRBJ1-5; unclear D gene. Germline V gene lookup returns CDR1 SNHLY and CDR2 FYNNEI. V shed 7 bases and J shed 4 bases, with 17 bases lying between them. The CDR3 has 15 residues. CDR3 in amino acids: CASTVEGGANQPQHF. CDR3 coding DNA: TGTGCCAGCACCGTGGAGGGAGGCGCGAATCAGCCCCAGCATTTT.

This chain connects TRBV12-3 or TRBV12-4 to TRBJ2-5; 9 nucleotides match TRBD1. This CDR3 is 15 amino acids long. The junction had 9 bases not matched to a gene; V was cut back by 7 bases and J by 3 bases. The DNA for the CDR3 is TGTGCCAGCACGGAGGACAGGGGACCGAAAGAGACCCAGTACTTC. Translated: CASTEDRGPKETQYF.

The CDR3 DNA reads as TGTGCCAGCAGCTTCCCTAGCGGGGGGAGTTACAATGAGCAGTTCTTC. Protein sequence: CASSFPSGGSYNEQFF. The J gene is TRBJ2-1, the V gene TRBV7-9, with TRBD2 matching over 11 bases. The V gene's germline CDR1 is SEHNR and CDR2 FQNEAQ (reference sequence). V dropped 3 bases and J dropped 4; count of bases not matched to a gene: 5. The CDR3 loop spans 16 amino acids.

The CDR3 DNA reads TGTGCCAGCAGTTTTGTGCGGGGGGGCCGAACCGGGGAGCTGTTTTTT. Translated: CASSFVRGGRTGELFF. The chain joins TRBV12-3 or TRBV12-4 to TRBJ2-2; TRBD2 agrees at 9 bases. The CDR3 spans 16 residues. The J segment lost 5 bases and the V segment lost 3 bases, leaving 7 bases of the junction unmatched.

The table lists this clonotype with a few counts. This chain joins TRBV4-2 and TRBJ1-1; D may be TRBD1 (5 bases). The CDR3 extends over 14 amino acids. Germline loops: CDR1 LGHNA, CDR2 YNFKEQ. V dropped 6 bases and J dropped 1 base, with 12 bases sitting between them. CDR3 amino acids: CASRQAGSNTEAFF. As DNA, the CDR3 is TGTGCCAGCAGGCAGGCAGGGTCGAACACTGAAGCTTTCTTT.

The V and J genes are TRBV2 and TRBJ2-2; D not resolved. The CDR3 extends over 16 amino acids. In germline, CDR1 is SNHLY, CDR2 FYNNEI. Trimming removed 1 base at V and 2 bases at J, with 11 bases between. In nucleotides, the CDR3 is TGTGCCAGCAGTGAAGGTGGCGGTTATAACACCGGGGAGCTGTTTTTT. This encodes CASSEGGGYNTGELFF.

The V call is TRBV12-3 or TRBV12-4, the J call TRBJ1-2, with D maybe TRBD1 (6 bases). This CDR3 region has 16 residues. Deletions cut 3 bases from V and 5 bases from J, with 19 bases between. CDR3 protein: CASSFFGTPLSYGYTF. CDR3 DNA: TGTGCCAGCAGTTTTTTTGGGACACCACTTAGTTATGGCTACACCTTC.

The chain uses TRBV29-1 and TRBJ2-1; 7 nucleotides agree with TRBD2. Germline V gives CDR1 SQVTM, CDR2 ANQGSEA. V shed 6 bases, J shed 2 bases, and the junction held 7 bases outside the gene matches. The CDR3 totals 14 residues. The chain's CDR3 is CSVGLAATYNEQFF. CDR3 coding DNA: TGCAGCGTCGGGCTAGCGGCTACCTACAATGAGCAGTTCTTC.